This T cell receptor (beta chain) comes out of a study of blood T cell repertoires in COVID-19. Study summary: Both acute and convalescent COVID-19 samples were obtained from the United States, Italy and Spain.

In the original processing: The authors estimated nucleated cell counts from reference gene primer amplification. Clones were read by immunoSEQ multiplex PCR, and TCRdb kept only the in-frame ones, dropping some. V and J calls and clone size are given by that table; D and trimming were obtained from the DNA. The repertoire holds some 200,000 clones, with roughly four fifths as singletons. This receptor was obtained from a woman in her 40s with acute or convalescent COVID-19. The sequenced sample consisted of peripheral blood.

This CDR3 reads CASSMGQYYNQPQHF. The CDR3 nucleotides are TGTGCCAGTAGTATGGGACAGTATTACAATCAGCCCCAGCATTTT. The chain has TRBV19 and TRBJ1-5; TRBD1 matches 7 bases. V shed 3 bases and J 3 bases; nucleotides not matched to a gene: 5. The CDR3 has 15 residues. Germline CDR1 LNHDA, CDR2 SQIVND (reference sequence).